This paragraph reports one T cell receptor (beta chain). Germline CDR1 reads SGHTA; CDR2 reads FQGNSA. Deletions cut 1 base from V and 4 bases from J, with 15 bases between. The CDR3 runs 16 residues. The sample comes from a study of CD8 T cells in ankylosing spondylitis. TCRdb processed the 5' RACE reads anew with MiXCR; each CDR3 protein has one entry. Among some 250,000 distinct CDR3 sequences listed, about 10% were seen once. The TCR sequence derives from a male donor with ankylosing spondylitis or in good health (not recorded which). Sequences were obtained from blood, either unsorted or a sorted T cell fraction (not recorded which). The rearrangement joins TRBV7-2 to TRBJ2-3; D unresolved. In nucleotides, the CDR3 is TGTGCCAGCAGCTTAGACCTCTTCCCCCTGGCAGATACGCAGTATTTT. Translation gives CASSLDLFPLADTQYF.